Each of the 11 T cell receptor beta chains below was sequenced from the same sample in a study of T cell responses to AZD1222 COVID-19 vaccine. Sequencing used immunoSEQ multiplex PCR; TCRdb keeps in-frame clones, though not all of them. The repertoire holds about 270,000 clones, with around 92% as singletons. The sequencing used peripheral blood, collected 28 days after the second AZD1222 dose. The receptors shown here come from an adult who received the AZD1222 COVID-19 vaccine.

Written as DNA, the CDR3 is TGCGCCAGCAGCCAGGAGGAGGGCACTGAAGCTTTCTTT. Translated, it gives CASSQEEGTEAFF. The rearrangement uses TRBV4-3 and TRBJ1-1, with no clear D. This CDR3 has 13 residues. Germline CDR1 is LGHNA and CDR2 is YSLEER. V gave up 3 bases and J gave up 4 bases, with 9 bases separating them.

The CDR3 DNA follows: TGCGCCAGCAGTGTTGGGACAGGGGGTGACACCATATATTTT. Translating it yields CASSVGTGGDTIYF. V usage is TRBV10-1 and J usage is TRBJ1-3; 11 positions match TRBD1. Germline V gene data show CDR1 as WNHNN and CDR2 as SYGVQD (reference sequence). After removal of 4 bases from V and 8 bases from J, the junction contained 4 bases not matched to a gene. The CDR3 spans 14 residues.

The chain uses TRBV11-2 and TRBJ2-3; 11 bases fit TRBD2. With V trimmed by 3 bases and J by 8 bases, 13 bases remained unmatched. The germline V gene encodes CDR1 SGHAT and CDR2 FQNNGV. The CDR3 is 17 amino acids. The CDR3 DNA sequence: TGTGCCAGCAGCTTGAGGCAGACTAGCGGGGAAACTGGTACGCAGTATTTT. As protein: CASSLRQTSGETGTQYF.

Only one count was recorded for this clone. J is TRBJ2-7 and V is TRBV6-2 or TRBV6-3; no firm D call. CDR3 length: 14 amino acids. Germline loops: CDR1 MNHEY, CDR2 SVGEGT. Trimming pared 0 bases from V and 2 bases from J, leaving 8 bases between. DNA of the CDR3: TGTGCCAGCAGTTACTCCTTGAGGACCTACGAGCAGTACTTC. As protein: CASSYSLRTYEQYF.

This clone was picked up one time. The chain combines TRBV5-1 with TRBJ2-7, with D perhaps matching TRBD1 (5 bases). Trimming took 2 bases from V and 5 from J, leaving 11 bases between them. Germline V gene sequence: CDR1 SGHRS, CDR2 YFSETQ. CDR3 size: 13 residues. The CDR3 loop reads CASSLGRVNEQYF. CDR3 nucleotides: TGCGCCAGCAGCTTAGGCAGGGTGAACGAGCAGTACTTC.

The J gene is TRBJ2-2, the V gene TRBV13; 9 bases align to TRBD1. This CDR3 is 16 amino acids long. Germline CDR1 reads PRHDT; CDR2 reads FYEKMQ (reference sequence). J was trimmed by 2 bases and V by 5 bases; bases with no gene match: 6. The CDR3: CASSVMGQGNTGELFF. DNA for the CDR3: TGTGCCAGCAGCGTCATGGGACAGGGAAACACCGGGGAGCTGTTTTTT.

The chain employs TRBV6-2 or TRBV6-3 and TRBJ2-2, with D hard to call. The V gene's germline CDR1 is MNHEY and CDR2 SVGEGT. This CDR3 spans 13 amino acids. V lost 6 bases and J lost 9, with 14 bases in between. Here the CDR3 DNA reads TGTGCCAGCAGCCAACCCGCAACCAGGGAGCTGTTTTTT. Protein sequence: CASSQPATRELFF.

V and J are TRBV28 and TRBJ1-1, with D unclear. Trimming took 2 bases from V and 0 from J, leaving 31 bases between them. This CDR3 has 22 residues. CDR1 is MDHEN, CDR2 SYDVKM, per germline. The CDR3 loop is CASSLPPKKEIDLRVLNTEAFF. The CDR3 bases are TGTGCCAGCAGTTTACCCCCGAAGAAGGAAATTGACCTCCGCGTCCTGAACACTGAAGCTTTCTTT.

The chain carries TRBV7-9 and TRBJ2-7, with TRBD1 as a possible D gene (6 bases). The V end was cut by 4 bases, the J end by 3 bases, with 13 bases between. The CDR3 consists of 14 residues. CDR1 is SEHNR, CDR2 FQNEAQ, per germline (reference sequence). The CDR3 protein is CASSSVNRDYEQYF. Here the CDR3 DNA reads TGTGCCAGCAGCTCGGTCAACAGGGACTACGAGCAGTACTTC.

This rearrangement joins TRBV12-3 or TRBV12-4 to TRBJ2-3; weak D call: TRBD2 (5 bases). The CDR3 spans 13 residues. The V gene lost 6 bases and the J gene lost 5 bases, with 12 bases spanning the gap. For the CDR3, the DNA is TGTGCCAGCAGCTACGTACGGGGAGATACGCAGTATTTT. Its protein is CASSYVRGDTQYF.

The V gene is TRBV19, the J gene TRBJ1-5; D not certain. CDR1 LNHDA and CDR2 SQIVND come from the germline V gene (reference sequence). The V gene lost 6 bases and the J gene lost 5 bases, with 17 bases spanning the gap. The CDR3 totals 15 residues. Here the CDR3 reads CASSSTYDGDQPQHF. DNA for the CDR3: TGTGCCAGTAGCTCTACGTATGACGGCGATCAGCCCCAGCATTTT.